The clone carrying this T cell receptor (beta chain) was found once. Only in-frame clones appear in the TCRdb table, and some are missing; sequencing was by immunoSEQ multiplex PCR. The data show 120,000 to 150,000 clones, with approximately 86% seen just once and around 9% held by the top ten. The source of the sample is a study of control samples from healthy donors and cancer patients. This TCR was recovered from a woman in her twenties or thirties in good health. Material for sequencing was blood.

The DNA for the CDR3 is TGTGCCAGCAGCTTAGGGGTCTCCTACGAGCAGTACTTC. Translation gives CASSLGVSYEQYF. The rearrangement uses TRBV7-2 and TRBJ2-7; D remains unclear. This CDR3 spans 13 amino acids. From germline, CDR1 is SGHTA and CDR2 FQGNSA. Between the trimmed V and J ends, which lost 1 base and 0 bases, there was a span of 4 bases. Variable domain in full (rest from reference TRBV7-2 and TRBJ2-7): GAGVSQSPSNKVTEKGKDVELRCDPISGHTALYWYRQSLGQGLEFLIYFQGNSAPDKSGLPSDRFSAERTGGSVSTLTIQRTQQEDSAVYLCASSLGVSYEQYFGPGTRLTVT.